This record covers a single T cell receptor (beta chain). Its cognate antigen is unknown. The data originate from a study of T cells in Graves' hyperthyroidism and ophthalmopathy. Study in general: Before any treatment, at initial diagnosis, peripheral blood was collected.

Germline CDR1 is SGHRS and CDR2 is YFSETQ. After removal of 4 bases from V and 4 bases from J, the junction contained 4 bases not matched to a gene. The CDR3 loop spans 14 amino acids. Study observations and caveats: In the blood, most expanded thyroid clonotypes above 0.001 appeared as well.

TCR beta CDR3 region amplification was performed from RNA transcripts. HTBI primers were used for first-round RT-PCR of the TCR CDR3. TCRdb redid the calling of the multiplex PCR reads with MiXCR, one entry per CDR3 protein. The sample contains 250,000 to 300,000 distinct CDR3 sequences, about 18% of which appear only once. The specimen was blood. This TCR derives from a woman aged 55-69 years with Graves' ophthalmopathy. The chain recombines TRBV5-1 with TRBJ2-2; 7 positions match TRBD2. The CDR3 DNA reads TGCGCCAGCAGCAGCGGGACTACCACCGGGGAGCTGTTTTTT. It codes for CASSSGTTTGELFF.